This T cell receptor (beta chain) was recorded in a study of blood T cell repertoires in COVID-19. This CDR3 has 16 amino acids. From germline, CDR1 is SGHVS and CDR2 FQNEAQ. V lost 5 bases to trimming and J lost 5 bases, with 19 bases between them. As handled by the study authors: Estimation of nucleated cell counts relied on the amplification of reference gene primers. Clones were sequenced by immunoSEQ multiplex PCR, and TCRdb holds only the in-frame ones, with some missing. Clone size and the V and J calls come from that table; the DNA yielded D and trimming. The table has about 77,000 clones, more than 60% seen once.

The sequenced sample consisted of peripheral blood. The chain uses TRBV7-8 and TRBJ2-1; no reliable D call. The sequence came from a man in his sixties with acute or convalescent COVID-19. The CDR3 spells CASSRRVQVINNEQFF. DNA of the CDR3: TGTGCCAGCAGCAGGCGAGTTCAGGTAATCAACAATGAGCAGTTCTTC. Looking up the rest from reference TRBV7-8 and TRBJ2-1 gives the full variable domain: GAGVSQSPRYKVAKRGQDVALRCDPISGHVSLFWYQQALGQGPEFLTYFQNEAQLDKSGLPSDRFFAERPEGSVSTLKIQRTQQEDSAVYLCASSRRVQVINNEQFFGPGTRLTVL.